This TCR beta chain came from a study of T cell responses to AZD1222 COVID-19 vaccine. TCRdb's table, derived via immunoSEQ multiplex PCR, lists solely in-frame clones and lacks some. The sample lists under 200,000 clones, roughly 92% occurring once. The CDR3 loop spans 14 amino acids. Deletions cut 2 bases from V and 8 bases from J, with 12 bases between. Germline values: CDR1 MNHEY, CDR2 SMNVEV (reference sequence). The input for sequencing was peripheral blood, taken 28 days after the second dose of the MenACWY control vaccine. The chain recombines TRBV27 with TRBJ2-2, with D unclear. The sequence was collected from an adult who received the MenACWY meningococcal vaccine as a control. The CDR3 protein is CASSLAVGRGELFF. DNA for the CDR3: TGTGCCAGCAGTTTAGCCGTTGGACGAGGGGAGCTGTTTTTT.